These T cell receptor beta chains were read from a single sample in a study of vaccination and CD4 T cells after COVID-19. TCRdb analysed the PCR reads with MiXCR anew, one entry per CDR3 protein. The table lists about 9,900 distinct CDR3 sequences, around a third of them singletons, with around 29% in the top ten. These TCRs' antigens remain unknown. Sequenced sample: CD4+ T cells from blood, cultured in vitro. Source of these receptors: a human donor in good health. CDR3s include the opening cysteine and the closing phenylalanine or tryptophan. D genes are given only for firm matches. Some rows have no size entry. The others give once, few or many, or a class for an expanded clone.

TGTGCCAGCAGCGAGGCCCGGACAGCCAACACTGAAGCTTTCTTT CASSEARTANTEAFF TRBJ1-1 . 15 TRBV2 .
TGTGCCACGTCTGGGGAGAGCTCCTACAATGAGCAGTTCTTC CATSGESSYNEQFF TRBJ2-1 few 14 TRBV21-1 .
TGTGCCAGCAGCCAAGTGGTATTCACCGGGGAGCTGTTTTTT CASSQVVFTGELFF TRBJ2-2 . 14 TRBV4-2 .
TGTGCCAGCAGCCCCCGGACAGGGACCGACTCTGGAAACACCATATATTTT CASSPRTGTDSGNTIYF TRBJ1-3 few 17 TRBV7-9 TRBD1
TGTGCCAGCAGCTTAGACTGGGAAACTGAAGCTTTCTTT CASSLDWETEAFF TRBJ1-1 . 13 TRBV11-2 .
TGTGCCAGCAGTCTTGGACAGTGGCAGGCCCAGCATTTT CASSLGQWQAQHF TRBJ1-5 few 13 TRBV6-2/TRBV6-3 .
TGTGCCAGCAGCACTGGGACTAGCGGGGGCCCTGGGGAGACCCAGTACTTC CASSTGTSGGPGETQYF TRBJ2-5 few 17 TRBV11-2 TRBD2
TGTGCCAGCACCCCCGACGGAGGGGTGGAGACCCAGTACTTC CASTPDGGVETQYF TRBJ2-5 few 14 TRBV6-2/TRBV6-3 .
TGTGCCACCAGCAGAGATCTGGGGCAGGCCGGGGAGCTGTTTTTT CATSRDLGQAGELFF TRBJ2-2 . 15 TRBV15 .
TGTGCCACTTCGCAGGGCGAAGAGACCCAGTACTTC CATSQGEETQYF TRBJ2-5 . 12 TRBV15 .
TGTGCCAGCAGCCGTGCAGGGGGGGAAACCTACGAGCAGTACTTC CASSRAGGETYEQYF TRBJ2-7 . 15 TRBV6-1 .
TGTGCCAGTAAGGCACAGGCTGGGGCCAACGTCCTGACTTTC CASKAQAGANVLTF TRBJ2-6 few 14 TRBV19 .
TGTGCCAGCAGCTTAGATCAGGGTGATGAGCAGTTCTTC CASSLDQGDEQFF TRBJ2-1 few 13 TRBV7-8 .
TGCGCCAGCAGCAGGGGGTTGACTGAAGCTTTCTTT CASSRGLTEAFF TRBJ1-1 . 12 TRBV10-1 TRBD1
TGTGCCAGCAGCTTAGTCGGGCAGCTATACGAGCAGTACTTC CASSLVGQLYEQYF TRBJ2-7 few 14 TRBV11-2 .
TGTGCCACCAGCATTGAAACAGTCGGCGAGCAGTACTTC CATSIETVGEQYF TRBJ2-7 few 13 TRBV15 .
TGTGCCAGCAATATAGGGTGGGGCACTGAAGCTTTCTTT CASNIGWGTEAFF TRBJ1-1 few 13 TRBV6-1 .
TGCAGTGCTAGGAGGGCGGGAAACTCTAATGAAAAACTGTTTTTT CSARRAGNSNEKLFF TRBJ1-4 . 15 TRBV20-1 .
TGTGCAAGTCGCTTTAATATGAGGAGAAGGGAGACCCAGTACTTC CASRFNMRRRETQYF TRBJ2-5 few 15 TRBV12-2 .
TGCGCCAGCAGCGGGAGGACTAGCGGGGAGACCCAGTACTTC CASSGRTSGETQYF TRBJ2-5 . 14 TRBV5-1 TRBD2
TGTGCCAGCAGTCCGGCAGAAGAGACCCAGTACTTC CASSPAEETQYF TRBJ2-5 . 12 TRBV6-2/TRBV6-3 .
TGTGCCAGCAGCCACACTAGCGGAATCTCCTACGAGCAGTACTTC CASSHTSGISYEQYF TRBJ2-7 . 15 TRBV5-8 TRBD2
TGTGCCAGCAGCTTAAGGGGACAACCCACAGATACGCAGTATTTT CASSLRGQPTDTQYF TRBJ2-3 . 15 TRBV5-3 .
TGTGCCAGCAGCGTGGAGTCCTATAATTCACCCCTCCACTTT CASSVESYNSPLHF TRBJ1-6 . 14 TRBV9 .
TGTGCCAGCACCGGCCGGGGTGGCTACACCTTC CASTGRGGYTF TRBJ1-2 few 11 TRBV2 .
TGCAGTGCTAGAGGCAGCTACGAGCAGTACTTC CSARGSYEQYF TRBJ2-7 few 11 TRBV20-1 .
TGTGCCAGCTCACCCTTTGGGAGGGCCGGGGAGACCCAGTACTTC CASSPFGRAGETQYF TRBJ2-5 few 15 TRBV18 TRBD2
TGTGCCAGCAGGCCCTGGGGGGTTGGCGAGACCCAGTACTTC CASRPWGVGETQYF TRBJ2-5 . 14 TRBV6-1 .
TGTGCCAGCAGTGTGGACAGCCGGGAAAATTCACCCCTCCACTTT CASSVDSRENSPLHF TRBJ1-6 few 15 TRBV2 .
TGTGCCCCGGACTTGGAATCCTACGAGCAGTACTTC CAPDLESYEQYF TRBJ2-7 . 12 TRBV24-1 .
TGTGCCAGCGGGAACAGGGGATCACCCCTCCACTTT CASGNRGSPLHF TRBJ1-6 . 12 TRBV6-1 TRBD1
TGTGCCAGCAGCTTAGGCGGGGATAGGGATGAGCAGTTCTTC CASSLGGDRDEQFF TRBJ2-1 . 14 TRBV7-3 .
TGTGCCAGCTCACCCACCGTCTGGGAGCAGTACTTC CASSPTVWEQYF TRBJ2-7 . 12 TRBV18 .
TGCAGCGTTTCCGGACAGGGCTCGAAGCAGCCCCAGCATTTT CSVSGQGSKQPQHF TRBJ1-5 few 14 TRBV29-1 TRBD1
TGTGCCATCAGTGAGGAGGGACTAGCGGGGAGAGACAATGAGCAGTTCTTC CAISEEGLAGRDNEQFF TRBJ2-1 few 17 TRBV10-3 TRBD2
TGCAGTGCCAACCACGAGGCTGAATACAATGAGCAGTTCTTC CSANHEAEYNEQFF TRBJ2-1 . 14 TRBV20-1 .
TGTGCCAGCAGCTGGACAGGCGGAGACACCGGGGAGCTGTTTTTT CASSWTGGDTGELFF TRBJ2-2 few 15 TRBV7-9 TRBD1
TGTGCCAGCAGCTTAGTTATCAGGGGAGAAGCTTTCTTT CASSLVIRGEAFF TRBJ1-1 few 13 TRBV7-9 .
TGTGCCAGCAAGGATGGGGAGACTGAAGCTTTCTTT CASKDGETEAFF TRBJ1-1 . 12 TRBV27 .
TGTGCCAGCAGTTTGGGCAGCTATGGCTACACCTTC CASSLGSYGYTF TRBJ1-2 . 12 TRBV12-3/TRBV12-4 .
TGTGCCAGCAGTCGCGTCACAGATACGCAGTATTTT CASSRVTDTQYF TRBJ2-3 few 12 TRBV6-1 .
TGCAGTGCTAAAGGGGTCGGCACAGATACGCAGTATTTT CSAKGVGTDTQYF TRBJ2-3 few 13 TRBV20-1 .
TGCAGTGCTAGAGGAGGAGGGAGAAATAACTATGGCTACACCTTC CSARGGGRNNYGYTF TRBJ1-2 once 15 TRBV20-1 .
TGTGCCATCAGATCGACAGGGGCGGGTGGCTACACCTTC CAIRSTGAGGYTF TRBJ1-2 few 13 TRBV10-3 TRBD1
TGTGCCAGCAGTTCCGTACTTAGCGGAAACACCATATATTTT CASSSVLSGNTIYF TRBJ1-3 medium-sized 14 TRBV6-5 .
TGTGCCAGCAGTGACCTCGGGACTAGCACAGATACGCAGTATTTT CASSDLGTSTDTQYF TRBJ2-3 . 15 TRBV25-1 .
TGCAGTACCCGGCGGGCCCATAGCACAGATACGCAGTATTTT CSTRRAHSTDTQYF TRBJ2-3 . 14 TRBV20-1 .
TGCGCCAGCAGCTTGGGGGATTTCAATCAGCCCCAGCATTTT CASSLGDFNQPQHF TRBJ1-5 . 14 TRBV5-1 .